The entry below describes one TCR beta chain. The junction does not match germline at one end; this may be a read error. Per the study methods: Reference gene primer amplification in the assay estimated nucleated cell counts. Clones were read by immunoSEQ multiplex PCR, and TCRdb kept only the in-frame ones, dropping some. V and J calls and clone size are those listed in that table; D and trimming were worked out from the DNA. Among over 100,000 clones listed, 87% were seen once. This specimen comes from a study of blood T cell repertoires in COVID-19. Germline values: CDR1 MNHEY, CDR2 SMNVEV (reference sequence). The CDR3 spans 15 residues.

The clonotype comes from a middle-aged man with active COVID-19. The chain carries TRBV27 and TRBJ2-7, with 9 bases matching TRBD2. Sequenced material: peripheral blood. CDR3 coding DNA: TGTGCCAGCAGTCCCTACTCAAGCGGGGGGTACGTGCAGTACTTC. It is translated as CASSPYSSGGYVQYF.